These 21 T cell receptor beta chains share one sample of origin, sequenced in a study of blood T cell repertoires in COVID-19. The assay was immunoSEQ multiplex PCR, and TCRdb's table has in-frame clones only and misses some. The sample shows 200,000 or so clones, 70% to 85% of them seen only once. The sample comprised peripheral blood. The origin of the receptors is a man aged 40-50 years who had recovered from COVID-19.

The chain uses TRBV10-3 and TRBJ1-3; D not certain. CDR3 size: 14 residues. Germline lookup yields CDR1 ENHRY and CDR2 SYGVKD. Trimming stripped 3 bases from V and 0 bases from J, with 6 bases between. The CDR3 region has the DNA TGTGCCATCAGTGAATCGGTCTCTGGAAACACCATATATTTT. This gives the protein CAISESVSGNTIYF.

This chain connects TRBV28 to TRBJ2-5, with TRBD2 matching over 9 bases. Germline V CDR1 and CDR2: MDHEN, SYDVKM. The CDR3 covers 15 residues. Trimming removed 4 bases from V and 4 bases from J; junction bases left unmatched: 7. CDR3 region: CASSSPQTSGETQYF. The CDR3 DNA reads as TGTGCCAGCAGTTCCCCTCAGACTAGCGGAGAGACCCAGTACTTC.

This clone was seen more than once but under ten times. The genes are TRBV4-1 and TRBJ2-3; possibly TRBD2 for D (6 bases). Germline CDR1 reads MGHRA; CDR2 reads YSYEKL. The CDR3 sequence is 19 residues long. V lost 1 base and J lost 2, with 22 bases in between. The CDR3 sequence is CASSQAGRETQKITDTQYF. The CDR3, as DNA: TGCGCCAGCAGCCAAGCTGGACGGGAGACCCAAAAAATCACAGATACGCAGTATTTT.

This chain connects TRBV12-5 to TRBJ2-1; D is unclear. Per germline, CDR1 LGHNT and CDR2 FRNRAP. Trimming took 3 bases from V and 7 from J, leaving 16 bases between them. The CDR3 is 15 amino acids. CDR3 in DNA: TGTGCTAGTGGTTTCTGGGCGATAGGTGGGAATGAGCAGTTCTTC. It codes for CASGFWAIGGNEQFF. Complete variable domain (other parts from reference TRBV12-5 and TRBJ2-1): DARVTQTPRHKVTEMGQEVTMRCQPILGHNTVFWYRQTMMQGLELLAYFRNRAPLDDSGMPKDRFSAEMPDATLATLKIQPSEPRDSAVYFCASGFWAIGGNEQFFGPGTRLTVL.

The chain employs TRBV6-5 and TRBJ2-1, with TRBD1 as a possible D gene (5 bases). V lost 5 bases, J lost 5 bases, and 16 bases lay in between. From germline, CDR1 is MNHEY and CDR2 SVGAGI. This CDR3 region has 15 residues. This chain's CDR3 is CASSPPPSRDNEQFF. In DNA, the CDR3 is TGTGCCAGCAGTCCACCCCCCAGCAGGGACAATGAGCAGTTCTTC.

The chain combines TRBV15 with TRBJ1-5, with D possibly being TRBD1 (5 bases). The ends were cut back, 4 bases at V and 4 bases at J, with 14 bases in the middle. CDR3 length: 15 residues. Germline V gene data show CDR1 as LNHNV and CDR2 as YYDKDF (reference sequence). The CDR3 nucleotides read TGTGCCACCAGCAAGCGGGGCTTGGAGAATCAGCCCCAGCATTTT. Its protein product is CATSKRGLENQPQHF.

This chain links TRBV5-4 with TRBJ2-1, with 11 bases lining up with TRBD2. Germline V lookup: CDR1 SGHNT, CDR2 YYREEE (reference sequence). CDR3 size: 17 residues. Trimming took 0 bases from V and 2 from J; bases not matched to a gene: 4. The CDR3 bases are TGTGCCAGCAGCTTGGGGCTAGCGGGAGGCCCCTACAATGAGCAGTTCTTC. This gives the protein CASSLGLAGGPYNEQFF.

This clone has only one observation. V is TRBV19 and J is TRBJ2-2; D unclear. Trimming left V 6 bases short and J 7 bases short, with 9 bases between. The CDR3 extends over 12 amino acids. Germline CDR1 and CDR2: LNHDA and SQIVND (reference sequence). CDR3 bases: TGTGCCAGTAGGTGGTACAGCGGGGAGCTGTTTTTT. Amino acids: CASRWYSGELFF.

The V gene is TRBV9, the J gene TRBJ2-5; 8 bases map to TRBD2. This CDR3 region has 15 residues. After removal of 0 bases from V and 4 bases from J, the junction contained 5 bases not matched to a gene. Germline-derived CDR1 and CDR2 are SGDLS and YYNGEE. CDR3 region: CASSVAAGGRETQYF. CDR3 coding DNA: TGTGCCAGCAGCGTAGCGGCGGGGGGTCGAGAGACCCAGTACTTC. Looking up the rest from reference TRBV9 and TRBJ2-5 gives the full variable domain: DSGVTQTPKHLITATGQRVTLRCSPRSGDLSVYWYQQSLDQGLQFLIQYYNGEERAKGNILERFSAQQFPDLHSELNLSSLELGDSALYFCASSVAAGGRETQYFGPGTRLLVL.

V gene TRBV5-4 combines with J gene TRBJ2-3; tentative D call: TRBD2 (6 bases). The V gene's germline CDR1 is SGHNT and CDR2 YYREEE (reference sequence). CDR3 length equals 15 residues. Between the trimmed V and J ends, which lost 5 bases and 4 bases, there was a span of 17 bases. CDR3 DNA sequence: TGTGCCAGCAGTTTTTCCCAGGAGGGCGCAGATACGCAGTATTTT. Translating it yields CASSFSQEGADTQYF.

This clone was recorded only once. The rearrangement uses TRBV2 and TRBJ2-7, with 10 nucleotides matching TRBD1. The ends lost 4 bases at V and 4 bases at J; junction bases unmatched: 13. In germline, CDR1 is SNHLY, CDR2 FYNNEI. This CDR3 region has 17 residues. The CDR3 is CASSVTVPGQGMYEQYF. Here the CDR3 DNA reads TGTGCCAGCAGTGTCACTGTCCCGGGACAGGGGATGTACGAGCAGTACTTC.

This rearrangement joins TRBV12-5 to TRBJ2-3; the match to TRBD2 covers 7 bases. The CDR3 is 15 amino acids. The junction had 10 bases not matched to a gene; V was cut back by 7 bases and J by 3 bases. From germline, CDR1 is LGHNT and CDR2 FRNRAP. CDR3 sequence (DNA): TGTGCTAGTGCCTCTGCGGGGGACCCAACAGATACGCAGTATTTT. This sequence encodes CASASAGDPTDTQYF.

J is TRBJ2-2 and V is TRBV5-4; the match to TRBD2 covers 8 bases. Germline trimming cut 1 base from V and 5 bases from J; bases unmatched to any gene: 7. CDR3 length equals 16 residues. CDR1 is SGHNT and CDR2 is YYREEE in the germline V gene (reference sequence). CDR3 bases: TGTGCCAGCAGCTTGATCGGTAGCGGGGATACCGGGGAGCTGTTTTTT. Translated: CASSLIGSGDTGELFF.

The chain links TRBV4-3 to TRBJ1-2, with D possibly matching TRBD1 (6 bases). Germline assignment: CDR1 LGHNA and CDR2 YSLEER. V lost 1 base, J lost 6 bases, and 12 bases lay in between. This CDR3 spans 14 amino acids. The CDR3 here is CASSQVLRGDGYTF. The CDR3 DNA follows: TGCGCCAGCAGCCAAGTTCTCAGGGGCGATGGCTACACCTTC.

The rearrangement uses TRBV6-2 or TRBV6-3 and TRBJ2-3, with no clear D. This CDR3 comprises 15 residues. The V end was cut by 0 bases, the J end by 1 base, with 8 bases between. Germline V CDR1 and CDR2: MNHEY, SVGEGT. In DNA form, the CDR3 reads TGTGCCAGCAGTTACTCGCGGCTGGGCACAGATACGCAGTATTTT. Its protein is CASSYSRLGTDTQYF.

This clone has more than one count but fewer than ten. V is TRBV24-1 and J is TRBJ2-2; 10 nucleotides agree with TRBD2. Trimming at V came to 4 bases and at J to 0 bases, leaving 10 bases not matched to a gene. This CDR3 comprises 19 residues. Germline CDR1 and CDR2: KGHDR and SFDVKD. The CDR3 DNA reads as TGTGCCACCAGTGACACTACCGGGACTAGCGAGACGAACACCGGGGAGCTGTTTTTT. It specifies CATSDTTGTSETNTGELFF.

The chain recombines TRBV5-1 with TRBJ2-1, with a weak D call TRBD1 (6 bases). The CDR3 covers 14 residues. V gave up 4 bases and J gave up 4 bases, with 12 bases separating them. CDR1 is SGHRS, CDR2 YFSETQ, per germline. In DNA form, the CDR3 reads TGCGCCAGCAGCACCGGACAGAATTACAATGAGCAGTTCTTC. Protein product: CASSTGQNYNEQFF.

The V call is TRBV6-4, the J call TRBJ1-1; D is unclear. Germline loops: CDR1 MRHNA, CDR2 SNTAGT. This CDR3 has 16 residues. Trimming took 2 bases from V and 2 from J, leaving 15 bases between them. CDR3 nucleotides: TGTGCCAGCAGTGACACTTTCACTAGGGTTAACACTGAAGCTTTCTTT. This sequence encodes CASSDTFTRVNTEAFF.

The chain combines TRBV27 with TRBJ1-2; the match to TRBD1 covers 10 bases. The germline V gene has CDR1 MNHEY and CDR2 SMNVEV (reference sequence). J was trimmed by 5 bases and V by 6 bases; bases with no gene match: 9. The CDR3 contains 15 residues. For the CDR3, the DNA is TGTGCCAGCAGCCAACAAGACAGGGGGCCTTATGGCTACACCTTC. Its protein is CASSQQDRGPYGYTF.

This CDR3 is CASSFISTDTQYF. CDR3 in DNA: TGTGCCAGCAGTTTTATCAGCACAGATACGCAGTATTTT. The rearrangement links TRBV12-3 or TRBV12-4 to TRBJ2-3; unclear D gene. Trimming cost V 3 bases and J 0 bases, with 4 bases left between them. The CDR3 length is 13 residues.

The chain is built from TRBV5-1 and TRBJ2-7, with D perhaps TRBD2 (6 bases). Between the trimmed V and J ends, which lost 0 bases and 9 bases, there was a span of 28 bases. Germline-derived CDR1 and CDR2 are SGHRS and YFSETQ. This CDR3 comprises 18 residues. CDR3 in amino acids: CASSLGSQNGRPTTRQYF. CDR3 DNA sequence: TGCGCCAGCAGCTTGGGGTCCCAAAATGGGAGGCCGACTACGCGGCAGTACTTC. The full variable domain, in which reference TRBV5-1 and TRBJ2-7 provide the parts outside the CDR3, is KAGVTQTPRYLIKTRGQQVTLSCSPISGHRSVSWYQQTPGQGLQFLFEYFSETQRNKGNFPGRFSGRQFSNSRSEMNVSTLELGDSALYLCASSLGSQNGRPTTRQYFGPGTRLTVT.